This T cell receptor beta chain comes out of a study of CD8 T cells in ankylosing spondylitis. Study conclusions and caveats: For ankylosing spondylitis blood, a TCR beta motif of 7 or 8 highly homologous variants appeared characteristic. Certain motif variants had earlier appeared in reactive arthritis synovial fluid and blood.

Using its own MiXCR run on the 5' RACE reads, TCRdb lists one record per CDR3 protein. The table has around 340,000 distinct CDR3 sequences, 20% to 25% seen once. Deletions cut 5 bases from V and 0 bases from J, with 16 bases between. This CDR3 contains 16 residues. In this sample, this clonotype turned up a few times. Its target is not known. Source material: blood, either unsorted or a sorted T cell fraction (not recorded which). This sequence originates from a male donor with ankylosing spondylitis or in good health (not recorded which). V usage is TRBV12-3 or TRBV12-4 and J usage is TRBJ1-1; D is perhaps TRBD1 (6 bases). The CDR3 sequence: CASSPNWGRMNTEAFF. The CDR3 DNA follows: TGTGCCAGCAGTCCCAATTGGGGGCGGATGAACACTGAAGCTTTCTTT.